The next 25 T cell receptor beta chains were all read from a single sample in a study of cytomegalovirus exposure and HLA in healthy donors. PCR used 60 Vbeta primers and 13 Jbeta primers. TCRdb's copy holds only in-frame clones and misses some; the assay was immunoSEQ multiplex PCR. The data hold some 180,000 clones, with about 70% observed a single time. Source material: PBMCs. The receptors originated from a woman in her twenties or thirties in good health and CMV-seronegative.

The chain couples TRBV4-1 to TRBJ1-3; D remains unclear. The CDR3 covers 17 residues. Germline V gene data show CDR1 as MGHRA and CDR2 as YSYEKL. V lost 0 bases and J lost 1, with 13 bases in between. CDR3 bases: TGCGCCAGCAGCCAAGACGAGGTTCCCGTTTCTGGAAACACCATATATTTT. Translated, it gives CASSQDEVPVSGNTIYF.

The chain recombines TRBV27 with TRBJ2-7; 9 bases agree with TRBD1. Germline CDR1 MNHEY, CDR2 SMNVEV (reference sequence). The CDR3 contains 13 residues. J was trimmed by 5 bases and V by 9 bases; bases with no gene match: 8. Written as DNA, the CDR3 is TGTGCCAGTGTACAGGGGGCGCTTCACGAGCAGTACTTC. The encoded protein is CASVQGALHEQYF.

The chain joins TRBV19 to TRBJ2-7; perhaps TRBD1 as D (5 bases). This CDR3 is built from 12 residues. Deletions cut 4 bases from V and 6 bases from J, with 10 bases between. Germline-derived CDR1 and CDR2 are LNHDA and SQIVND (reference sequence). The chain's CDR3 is CASSTTDTEQYF. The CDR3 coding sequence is TGTGCCAGTAGTACGACAGATACCGAGCAGTACTTC.

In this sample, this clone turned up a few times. This CDR3 reads CASSLRSGPKNIQYF. The CDR3 DNA reads as TGCGCCAGCAGCTTGAGGTCAGGGCCCAAAAACATTCAGTACTTC. The rearrangement joins TRBV5-1 to TRBJ2-4, with D possibly TRBD1 on 5 matching bases. CDR3 length equals 15 residues. Per germline, CDR1 SGHRS and CDR2 YFSETQ. Trimming removed 1 base from V and 2 bases from J, with 10 bases in between.

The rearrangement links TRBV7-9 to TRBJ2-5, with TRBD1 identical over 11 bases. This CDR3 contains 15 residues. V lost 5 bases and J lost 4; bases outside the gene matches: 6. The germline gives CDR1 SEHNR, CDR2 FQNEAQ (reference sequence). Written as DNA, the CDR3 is TGTGCCAGCAGCCTAGGGACAGGGGGAGGAGAGACCCAGTACTTC. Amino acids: CASSLGTGGGETQYF.

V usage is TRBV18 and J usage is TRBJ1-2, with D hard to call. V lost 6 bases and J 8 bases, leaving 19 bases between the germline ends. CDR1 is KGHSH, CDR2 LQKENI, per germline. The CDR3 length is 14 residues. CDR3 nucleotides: TGTGCCAGCTCCCCTACCCGCGGGTTGCGGGGCTACACCTTC. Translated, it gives CASSPTRGLRGYTF.

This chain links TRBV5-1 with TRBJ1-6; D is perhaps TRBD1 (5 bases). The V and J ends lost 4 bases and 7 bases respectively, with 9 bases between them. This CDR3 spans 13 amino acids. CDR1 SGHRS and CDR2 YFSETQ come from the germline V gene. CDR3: CASSPGGNSPLHF. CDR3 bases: TGCGCCAGCAGCCCGGGGGGGAATTCACCCCTCCACTTT.

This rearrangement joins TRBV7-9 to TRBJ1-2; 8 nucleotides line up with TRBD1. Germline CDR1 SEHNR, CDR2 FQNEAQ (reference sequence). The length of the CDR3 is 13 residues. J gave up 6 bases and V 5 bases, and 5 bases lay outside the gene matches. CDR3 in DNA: TGTGCCAGCAGCACCCGACAGGGGAATGGCTACACCTTC. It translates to CASSTRQGNGYTF.

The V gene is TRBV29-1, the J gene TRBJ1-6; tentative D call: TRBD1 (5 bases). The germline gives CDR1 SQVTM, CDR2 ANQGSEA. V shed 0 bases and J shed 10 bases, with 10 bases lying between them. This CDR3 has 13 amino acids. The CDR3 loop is CSVEETAGSPLHF. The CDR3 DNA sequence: TGCAGCGTTGAAGAGACAGCGGGGTCACCCCTCCACTTT.

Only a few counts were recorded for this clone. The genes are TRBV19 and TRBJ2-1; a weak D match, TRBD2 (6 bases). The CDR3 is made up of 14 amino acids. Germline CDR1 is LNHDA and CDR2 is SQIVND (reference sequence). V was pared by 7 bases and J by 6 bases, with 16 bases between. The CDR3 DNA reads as TGTGCCAGTATGACGGGGGACGCGGCCAATGAGCAGTTCTTC. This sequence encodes CASMTGDAANEQFF.

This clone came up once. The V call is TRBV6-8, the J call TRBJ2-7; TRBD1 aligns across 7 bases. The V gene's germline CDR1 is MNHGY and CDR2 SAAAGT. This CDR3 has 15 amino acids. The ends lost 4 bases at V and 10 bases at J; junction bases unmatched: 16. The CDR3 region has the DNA TGTGCCAGCAGTTTCGAGACAGGGAGCCCAAGCAAACAGTACTTC. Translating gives CASSFETGSPSKQYF.

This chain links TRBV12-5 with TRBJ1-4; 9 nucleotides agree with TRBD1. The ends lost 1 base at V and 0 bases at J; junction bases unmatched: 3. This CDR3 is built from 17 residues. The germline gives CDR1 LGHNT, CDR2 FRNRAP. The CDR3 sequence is CASGLARTGATNEKLFF. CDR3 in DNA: TGTGCTAGTGGTTTGGCTCGGACAGGGGCAACTAATGAAAAACTGTTTTTT.

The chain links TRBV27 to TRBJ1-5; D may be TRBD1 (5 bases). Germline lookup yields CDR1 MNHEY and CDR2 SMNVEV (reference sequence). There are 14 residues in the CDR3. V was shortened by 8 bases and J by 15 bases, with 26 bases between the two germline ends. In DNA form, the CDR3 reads TGTGCCAGCCGACCGTCGTCAGGGTCAGTCCTGGGGCATTTT. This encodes CASRPSSGSVLGHF.

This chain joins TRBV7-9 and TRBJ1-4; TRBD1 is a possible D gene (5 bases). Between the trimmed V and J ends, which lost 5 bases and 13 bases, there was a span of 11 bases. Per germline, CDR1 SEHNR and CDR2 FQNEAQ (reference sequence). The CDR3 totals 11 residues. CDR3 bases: TGTGCCAGCAGCGCCGGGACTTTACTGTTTTTT. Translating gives CASSAGTLLFF.

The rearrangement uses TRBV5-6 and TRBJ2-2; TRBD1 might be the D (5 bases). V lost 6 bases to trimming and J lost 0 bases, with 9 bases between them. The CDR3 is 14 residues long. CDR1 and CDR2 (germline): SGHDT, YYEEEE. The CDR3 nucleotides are TGTGCCAGCACCCAGACAGCGAACACCGGGGAGCTGTTTTTT. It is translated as CASTQTANTGELFF.

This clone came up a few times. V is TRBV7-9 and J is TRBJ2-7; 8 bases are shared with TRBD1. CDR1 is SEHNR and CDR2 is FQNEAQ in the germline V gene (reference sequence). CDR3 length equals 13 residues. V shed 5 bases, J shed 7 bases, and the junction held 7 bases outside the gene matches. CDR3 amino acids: CASSRRQGWEQYF. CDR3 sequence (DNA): TGTGCCAGCAGCCGCAGACAGGGGTGGGAGCAGTACTTC.

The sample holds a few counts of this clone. Here the CDR3 reads CASRGLAGDGETQYF. The CDR3 DNA sequence: TGTGCCAGCAGGGGACTAGCGGGAGACGGGGAGACCCAGTACTTC. The chain carries TRBV5-6 and TRBJ2-5; 14 positions agree with TRBD2. The germline V gene encodes CDR1 SGHDT and CDR2 YYEEEE. The V gene end was trimmed by 5 bases and the J gene end by 5 bases; junction bases not matched to a gene: 5. The CDR3 contains 15 residues.

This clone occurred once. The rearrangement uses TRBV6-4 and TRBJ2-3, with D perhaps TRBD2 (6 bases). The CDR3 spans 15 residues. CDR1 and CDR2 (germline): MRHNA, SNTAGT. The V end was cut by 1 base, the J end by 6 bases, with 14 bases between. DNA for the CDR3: TGTGCCAGCAGTGACTGGGACTCCCCGGGGGATACGCAGTATTTT. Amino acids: CASSDWDSPGDTQYF.

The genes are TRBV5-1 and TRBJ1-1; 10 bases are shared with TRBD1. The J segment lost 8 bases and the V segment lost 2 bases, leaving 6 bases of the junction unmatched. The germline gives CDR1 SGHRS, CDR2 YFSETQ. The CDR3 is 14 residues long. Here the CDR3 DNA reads TGCGCCAGCAGCTTAGGACAGGGGGTTGCGGAAGCTTTCTTT. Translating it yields CASSLGQGVAEAFF.

CDR3: CASMPLAGGNEQYF. CDR3 bases: TGTGCCAGCATGCCTCTAGCGGGAGGGAACGAGCAGTACTTC. The chain is built from TRBV2 and TRBJ2-7; 12 bases line up with TRBD2. Losses at the gene ends were 7 bases for V and 5 bases for J; bases not matched to a gene: 6. This CDR3 spans 14 amino acids. Per the germline V gene, CDR1 is SNHLY and CDR2 is FYNNEI.

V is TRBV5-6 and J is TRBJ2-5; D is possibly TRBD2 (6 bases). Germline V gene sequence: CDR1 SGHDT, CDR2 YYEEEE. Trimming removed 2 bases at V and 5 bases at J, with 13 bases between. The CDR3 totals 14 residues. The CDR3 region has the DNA TGTGCCAGCAGCTTCTGGCGGGGAAGGGAGACCCAGTACTTC. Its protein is CASSFWRGRETQYF.

CDR3 coding DNA: TGTGCCAGCTCACCTTCCGGACTAGCGGGGGGGCGAAATGAGCAGTTCTTC. Translated, it gives CASSPSGLAGGRNEQFF. The V and J genes are TRBV18 and TRBJ2-1; 15 bases line up with TRBD2. The CDR3 contains 17 residues. J gave up 7 bases and V 3 bases, and 7 bases lay outside the gene matches. The germline gives CDR1 KGHSH, CDR2 LQKENI.

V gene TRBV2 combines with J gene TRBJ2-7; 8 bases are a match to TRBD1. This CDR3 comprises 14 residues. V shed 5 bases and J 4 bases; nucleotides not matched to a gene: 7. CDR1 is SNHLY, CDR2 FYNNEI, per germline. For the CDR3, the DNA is TGTGCCAGCAGTCCTCCAGGGGGCGGATACGAGCAGTACTTC. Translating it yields CASSPPGGGYEQYF.

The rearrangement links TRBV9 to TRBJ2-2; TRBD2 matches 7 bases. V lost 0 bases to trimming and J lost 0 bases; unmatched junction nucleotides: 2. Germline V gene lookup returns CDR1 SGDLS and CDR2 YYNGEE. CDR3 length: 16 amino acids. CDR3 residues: CASSVGRGSNTGELFF. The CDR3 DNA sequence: TGTGCCAGCAGCGTAGGGCGGGGGTCGAACACCGGGGAGCTGTTTTTT.

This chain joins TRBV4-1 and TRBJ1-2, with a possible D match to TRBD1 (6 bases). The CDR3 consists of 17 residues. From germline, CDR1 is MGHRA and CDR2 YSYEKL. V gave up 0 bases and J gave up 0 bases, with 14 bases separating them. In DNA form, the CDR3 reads TGCGCCAGCAGCCAAGATGGTCGGGGGGCCCCTAACTATGGCTACACCTTC. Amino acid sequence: CASSQDGRGAPNYGYTF.